This T cell receptor (beta chain) was sequenced in a study of regulatory T cells in long-lasting Graves disease. The CDR3 has 15 amino acids. J gave up 1 base and V 6 bases, and 9 bases lay outside the gene matches. Per the germline V gene, CDR1 is DFQATT and CDR2 is SNEGSKA (reference sequence). HTBI primers from iRepertoire and Arm-PCR of CDR3 regions yielded the TCR beta libraries. TCRdb ran MiXCR on the multiplex PCR reads and lists one entry per CDR3 protein. The table lists about 430,000 distinct CDR3 sequences, over 14% of them singletons. This clonotype was seen repeatedly, ten times or more. As for time point: newly diagnosed GD, antithyroid drugs for less than 3 months. After RNA was extracted from PBMCs, the TCR library was made from it. The same specimen was also included in a second study, on T cells in Graves' hyperthyroidism and ophthalmopathy.

The genes are TRBV20-1 and TRBJ2-5; 9 bases agree with TRBD2. The sequencing used peripheral blood mononuclear cells (PBMCs), collected at new diagnosis, from a patient treated with antithyroid drugs. This sequence originates from a woman between 40 and 55 years old with Graves disease. CDR3 region: CSAQLAGNSQETQYF. As DNA, the CDR3 is TGCAGTGCCCAACTAGCGGGCAACTCCCAAGAGACCCAGTACTTC.